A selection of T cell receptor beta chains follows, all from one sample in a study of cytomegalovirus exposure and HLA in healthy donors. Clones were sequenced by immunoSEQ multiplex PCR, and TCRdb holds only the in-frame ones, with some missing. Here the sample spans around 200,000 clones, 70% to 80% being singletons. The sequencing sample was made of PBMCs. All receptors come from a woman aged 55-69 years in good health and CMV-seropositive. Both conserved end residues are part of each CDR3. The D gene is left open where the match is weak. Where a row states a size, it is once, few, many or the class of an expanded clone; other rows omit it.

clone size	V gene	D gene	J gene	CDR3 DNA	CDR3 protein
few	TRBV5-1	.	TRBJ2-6	TGCGCCAGCAGCTTGATCGCTGGGGTTAGGGCTGGGGCCAACGGCCTGACTTTC	CASSLIAGVRAGANGLTF
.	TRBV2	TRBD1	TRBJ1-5	TGTGCCAGCAGGAATCGACAGGGGGCTGGCAATCAGCCCCAGCATTTT	CASRNRQGAGNQPQHF
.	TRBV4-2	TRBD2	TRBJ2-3	TGTGCCAGCAGCCAGGGGGAGCTAGCGGGGGTCACAGATACGCAGTATTTT	CASSQGELAGVTDTQYF
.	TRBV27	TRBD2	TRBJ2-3	TGTGCCAGCAGTTCTACCAAAACAAGCGGGAGGAGCTTCAGGAGGCGCACAGATACGCAGTATTTT	CASSSTKTSGRSFRRRTDTQYF
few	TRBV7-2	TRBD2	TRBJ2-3	TGTGCCAGCAGCTCCGGGACTAGCGGGTTCGGTACGCAGTATTTT	CASSSGTSGFGTQYF
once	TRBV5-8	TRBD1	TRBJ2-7	TGTGCCAGCAGCTTGGAAGGACAGGGTTCCCACGAGCAGTACTTC	CASSLEGQGSHEQYF
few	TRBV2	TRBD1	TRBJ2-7	TGTGCCAGCAGTGAATCCTCCTTTAAAAGACAGGGCGACGAGCAGTACTTC	CASSESSFKRQGDEQYF
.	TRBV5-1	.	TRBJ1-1	TGCGCCAGCAGCTTGGCCGGCAGGGCGGGAACGAACACTGAAGCTTTCTTT	CASSLAGRAGTNTEAFF
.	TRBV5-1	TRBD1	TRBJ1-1	TGCGCCAGCAGCAAAGGACAGGGTTTGGACACTGAAGCTTTCTTT	CASSKGQGLDTEAFF
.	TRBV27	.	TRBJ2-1	TGTGCCAGCACCCAAGCGACCGGGACTTGGAGCTCCTACAATGAGCAGTTCTTC	CASTQATGTWSSYNEQFF
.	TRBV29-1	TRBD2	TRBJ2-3	TGCAGCGTTGACACGGGAGGGCGATATAAGCAGTATTTT	CSVDTGGRYKQYF
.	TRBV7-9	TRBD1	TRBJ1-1	TGTGCCAGCAGTATACAGGGGGTTGGCACTGAAGCTTTCTTT	CASSIQGVGTEAFF
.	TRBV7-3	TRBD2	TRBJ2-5	TGTGCCAGCAGCTTAGGGGTAGCGGGAAATCAAGAGACCCAGTACTTC	CASSLGVAGNQETQYF
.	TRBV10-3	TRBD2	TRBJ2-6	TGTGCCACCACTAGGCGTACTAGCGGGAGTTCTGGGGCCAACGTCCTGACTTTC	CATTRRTSGSSGANVLTF
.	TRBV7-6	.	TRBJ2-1	TGTGCCAGCAGCTTAGAGACAGGGACTTTGTTCTTC	CASSLETGTLFF
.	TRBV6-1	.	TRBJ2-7	TGTGCCAGCAGTGCCCCCATGCAGTCATCCTACGAGCAGTACTTC	CASSAPMQSSYEQYF
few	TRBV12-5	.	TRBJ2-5	TGTGCTAGTGGTTTTCAGTGGACCCAGTACTTC	CASGFQWTQYF
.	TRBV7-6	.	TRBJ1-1	TGTGCCAGCAGCGTGCGACAGAACACTGAAGCTTTCTTT	CASSVRQNTEAFF
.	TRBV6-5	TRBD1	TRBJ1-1	TGTGCCAGCACTACAGGGGGAAGCCTGAACACTGAAGCTTTCTTT	CASTTGGSLNTEAFF
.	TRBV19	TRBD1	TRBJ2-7	TGTGCCAGTGGCGACAGGGCTTATGCCGAGCAGTACTTC	CASGDRAYAEQYF
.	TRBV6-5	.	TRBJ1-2	TGTGCCAGCAGTTACTCACCGGGGGCTAACTATGGCTACACCTTC	CASSYSPGANYGYTF
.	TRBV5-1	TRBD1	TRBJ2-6	TGCGCCAGCAGCTGGGGACAGGGGGTTAGCTCTGGGGCCAACGTCCTGACTTTC	CASSWGQGVSSGANVLTF
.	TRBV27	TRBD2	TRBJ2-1	TGTGCCAGCAGTTTTATCGGGCGGAGACTAGCGGGAGGGCCCACTGAGCAGTTCTTC	CASSFIGRRLAGGPTEQFF
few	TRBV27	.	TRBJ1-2	TGTGCCAGCAGTACCTCTGGACGGAGGCTCAATGGCTACACCTTC	CASSTSGRRLNGYTF
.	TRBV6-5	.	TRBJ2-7	TGTGCCAGCAGGCCAACAGGGTACGGCGGTGAGCAGTACTTC	CASRPTGYGGEQYF
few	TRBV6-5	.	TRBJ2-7	TGTGCCAGCATGTCGGTCACCTACGAGCAGTACTTC	CASMSVTYEQYF
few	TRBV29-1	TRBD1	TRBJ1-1	TGCAGCGTAGCCGGACAGGGGGGATTAAGGACTGAAGCTTTCTTT	CSVAGQGGLRTEAFF
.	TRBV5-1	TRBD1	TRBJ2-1	TGCGCCAGCAGCCCCCAGCCGCCGGGACAGGGGTTCAATGAGCAGTTCTTC	CASSPQPPGQGFNEQFF
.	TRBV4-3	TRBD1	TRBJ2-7	TGCGCCAGCAGCCAAGATGGCAGGGGGCGTGAGCAGTACTTC	CASSQDGRGREQYF
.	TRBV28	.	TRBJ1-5	TGTGCCAGCAGTTTAATACAGAGCAATCAGCCCCAGCATTTT	CASSLIQSNQPQHF
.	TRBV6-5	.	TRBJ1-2	TGTGCCAGCACCTCTATTGGGGGCGCCTACTATGGCTACACCTTC	CASTSIGGAYYGYTF
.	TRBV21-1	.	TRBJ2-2	TGTGCCAGCAGCAAAGGTGGACAGGGGGGTGCCGGGGAGCTGTTTTTT	CASSKGGQGGAGELFF
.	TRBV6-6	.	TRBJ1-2	TGTGCCAGCAGTTACGAGGCGAACTATGGCTACACCTTC	CASSYEANYGYTF
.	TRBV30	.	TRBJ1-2	TGTGCCGGGGAGACCAAGGGAAATGGCTACACCTTC	CAGETKGNGYTF
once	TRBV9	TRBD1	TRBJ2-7	TGTGCCAGCAGCGGAAGGACAGGGTACGAGCAGTACTTC	CASSGRTGYEQYF
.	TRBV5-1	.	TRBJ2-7	TGCGCCAGCAGCACCGAACAGGGATACGAGCAGTACTTC	CASSTEQGYEQYF
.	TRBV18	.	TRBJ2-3	TGTGCCAGCTCACAACCGCGCAGGGCCCCCGGCACAGATACGCAGTATTTT	CASSQPRRAPGTDTQYF
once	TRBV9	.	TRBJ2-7	TGTGCCAGCACCCTCGGTAGAGGGGGCGAGCAGTACTTC	CASTLGRGGEQYF
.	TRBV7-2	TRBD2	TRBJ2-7	TGTGCCAGCAGCTTAGGTCCAGCGGGGGGGCAGTACGAGCAGTACTTC	CASSLGPAGGQYEQYF
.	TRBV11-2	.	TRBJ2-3	TGTGCCAGCAGCTTAGAGAGAGATACGCAGTATTTT	CASSLERDTQYF